Listed here are 20 T cell receptor beta chains from one sample, sequenced in a study of blood T cell repertoires in COVID-19. Clones were read by immunoSEQ multiplex PCR, and TCRdb kept only the in-frame ones, dropping some. Here the sample spans some 150,000 clones, roughly 81% being singletons. The specimen sequenced was peripheral blood. Every receptor here comes from a man in his forties or fifties who had recovered from COVID-19.

This clone has just a few counts. V and J are TRBV6-5 and TRBJ1-6; the D gene is possibly TRBD1 (6 bases). The V end was cut by 6 bases, the J end by 10 bases, with 10 bases between. Germline values: CDR1 MNHEY, CDR2 SVGAGI. CDR3 length equals 12 residues. The chain's CDR3 is CASSRGSSPLHF. As DNA, the CDR3 is TGTGCCAGCAGCAGGGGATCCTCACCCCTCCACTTT.

This sequence joins TRBV7-8 and TRBJ2-7, with TRBD2 identical over 10 bases. After removal of 5 bases from V and 6 bases from J, the junction contained 4 bases not matched to a gene. The CDR3 is 13 residues long. Germline loops: CDR1 SGHVS, CDR2 FQNEAQ. As DNA, the CDR3 is TGTGCCAGCAGCGTGAGGACTAGCGGCGAGCAGTACTTC. Translated: CASSVRTSGEQYF.

The rearrangement joins TRBV30 to TRBJ2-7, with TRBD1 matching 8 bases. The J segment lost 2 bases and the V segment lost 3 bases, leaving 9 bases of the junction unmatched. The CDR3 totals 15 residues. Germline CDR1 is GTSNPN and CDR2 is SVGIG (reference sequence). Written as DNA, the CDR3 is TGTGCCTGGAGCTCCGGGACAGGCTTAGCCTACGAGCAGTACTTC. Protein product: CAWSSGTGLAYEQYF.

The rearrangement joins TRBV6-1 to TRBJ2-7; 9 bases map to TRBD2. The CDR3 runs to 16 residues. Trimming cost V 4 bases and J 2 bases; bases outside gene matches: 9. The germline gives CDR1 MNHNS, CDR2 SASEGT. The CDR3 region has the DNA TGTGCCAGCAGTGTTCCACTAGCGGGCCCGCCCTACGAGCAGTACTTC. The encoded protein is CASSVPLAGPPYEQYF.

The genes are TRBV7-6 and TRBJ2-7; TRBD1 matches at 9 bases. Germline values: CDR1 SGHVS, CDR2 FNYEAQ. The J segment lost 2 bases and the V segment lost 5 bases, leaving 7 bases of the junction unmatched. CDR3 size: 15 residues. CDR3 region: CASSHPGQGAYEQYF. The CDR3 nucleotides read TGTGCCAGCAGCCACCCGGGACAGGGAGCCTACGAGCAGTACTTC.

The gene calls are TRBV7-9 and TRBJ1-2; 10 bases line up with TRBD1. This CDR3 is 14 amino acids long. Germline assignment: CDR1 SEHNR and CDR2 FQNEAQ (reference sequence). Trimming took 3 bases from V and 8 from J; bases not matched to a gene: 6. CDR3 protein: CASSFTGTGEGYTF. DNA of the CDR3: TGTGCCAGCAGCTTCACCGGGACAGGGGAGGGCTACACCTTC.

V is TRBV3-1 (or the pseudogene TRBV3-2) and J is TRBJ2-1; 7 nucleotides align to TRBD1. CDR1 is LGHDT, CDR2 YNNKEL, per germline (reference sequence). The CDR3 runs 14 residues. Trimming cost V 5 bases and J 5 bases; bases outside gene matches: 6. CDR3 in amino acids: CASSIGTANNEQFF. CDR3 sequence (DNA): TGTGCCAGCAGCATCGGGACAGCAAACAATGAGCAGTTCTTC.

This chain connects TRBV2 to TRBJ1-5; TRBD1 aligns across 7 bases. Losses at the gene ends were 8 bases for V and 1 base for J; bases not matched to a gene: 5. Germline V gene lookup returns CDR1 SNHLY and CDR2 FYNNEI. The CDR3 length is 14 residues. The chain's CDR3 is CASERGLSNQPQHF. CDR3 nucleotides: TGTGCCAGCGAGAGGGGGCTCAGCAATCAGCCCCAGCATTTT.

The V call is TRBV5-6, the J call TRBJ1-2; D is uncertain. The V and J ends lost 7 bases and 7 bases respectively, with 11 bases between them. CDR1 and CDR2 (germline): SGHDT, YYEEEE. The length of the CDR3 is 11 residues. The CDR3 nucleotides are TGTGCCAGCCGGTTGCGGGGTGGCTACACCTTC. Residues: CASRLRGGYTF.

This chain's CDR3 is CASSRDRGNQPQHF. CDR3 nucleotide sequence: TGTGCCAGCAGCCGGGACAGGGGCAATCAGCCCCAGCATTTT. The chain has TRBV7-2 and TRBJ1-5; 9 bases fit TRBD1. Germline trimming cut 5 bases from V and 2 bases from J; bases unmatched to any gene: 1. CDR1 and CDR2 from the germline V gene are SGHTA and FQGNSA. CDR3 length equals 14 residues.

The rearrangement links TRBV7-2 to TRBJ1-2; weak D call: TRBD1 (6 bases). The CDR3 is 13 residues long. Germline lookup yields CDR1 SGHTA and CDR2 FQGNSA. Trimming removed 1 base at V and 4 bases at J, with 7 bases between. The CDR3 is CASSLGTAYGYTF. The DNA of the CDR3 is TGTGCCAGCAGCTTAGGGACAGCCTATGGCTACACCTTC.

The chain carries TRBV28 and TRBJ2-3; TRBD2 aligns across 9 bases. The trim removed 4 bases at V and 6 bases at J, leaving 8 bases unmatched. Germline-derived CDR1 and CDR2 are MDHEN and SYDVKM. The CDR3 has 15 amino acids. CDR3 protein: CASSSPGTSRDTQYF. In DNA form, the CDR3 reads TGTGCCAGCAGTTCCCCCGGGACTAGCCGGGATACGCAGTATTTT.

The genes are TRBV27 and TRBJ1-5; TRBD1 aligns across 9 bases. There are 14 residues in the CDR3. From germline, CDR1 is MNHEY and CDR2 SMNVEV (reference sequence). The trim removed 5 bases at V and 5 bases at J, leaving 4 bases unmatched. CDR3 DNA sequence: TGTGCCAGCAGTCTATGGGACAGGGATCAGCCCCAGCATTTT. Translating gives CASSLWDRDQPQHF.

There are a few counts of this clone. This rearrangement joins TRBV2 to TRBJ2-1; a possible D gene is TRBD1 (5 bases). CDR3 length equals 14 residues. Germline CDR1 reads SNHLY; CDR2 reads FYNNEI. The ends were cut back, 3 bases at V and 6 bases at J, with 12 bases in the middle. The CDR3 spells CASSDDGHSNEQFF. CDR3 nucleotide sequence: TGTGCCAGCAGTGATGACGGACATAGCAATGAGCAGTTCTTC.

V and J are TRBV27 and TRBJ2-7, with D unresolved. The germline V gene has CDR1 MNHEY and CDR2 SMNVEV (reference sequence). Trimming left V 0 bases short and J 6 bases short, with 9 bases between. The CDR3 has 13 amino acids. The CDR3 DNA follows: TGTGCCAGCAGTTTATCGAGGTCTGCCGAGCAGTACTTC. It encodes CASSLSRSAEQYF.

This chain joins TRBV19 and TRBJ2-5; a possible D gene is TRBD1 (5 bases). Trimming cost V 5 bases and J 4 bases, with 20 bases left between them. CDR3 length: 16 residues. The germline V gene encodes CDR1 LNHDA and CDR2 SQIVND (reference sequence). This CDR3 reads CASSYRGQGRGETQYF. In DNA form, the CDR3 reads TGTGCCAGTAGTTACCGTGGGCAGGGAAGGGGAGAGACCCAGTACTTC.

The V and J genes are TRBV7-9 and TRBJ2-3, with a possible D match to TRBD2 (6 bases). V was trimmed by 9 bases and J by 0 bases, leaving 13 bases between them. CDR1 and CDR2 (germline): SEHNR, FQNEAQ (reference sequence). This CDR3 contains 14 residues. CDR3 amino acids: CASSSGTSTDTQYF. The CDR3 region has the DNA TGTGCCAGTTCCTCAGGGACTAGCACAGATACGCAGTATTTT.

In its sample, this clone was seen many times. The chain carries TRBV5-4 and TRBJ2-1, with 8 bases identical to TRBD1. Germline CDR1 and CDR2: SGHNT and YYREEE (reference sequence). The CDR3 has 13 residues. J gave up 8 bases and V 2 bases, and 3 bases lay outside the gene matches. The CDR3 is CASSLQGVHEQFF. The CDR3 coding sequence is TGTGCCAGCAGCTTACAGGGGGTACATGAGCAGTTCTTC.

The chain joins TRBV18 to TRBJ2-1; TRBD2 matches 8 bases. V shed 0 bases, J shed 5 bases, and the junction held 6 bases outside the gene matches. Looked up from germline, CDR1 is KGHSH and CDR2 is LQKENI. The CDR3 extends over 16 amino acids. The CDR3 region has the DNA TGTGCCAGCTCACCACCCATTAGCGGGACCCACAATGAGCAGTTCTTC. Its protein product is CASSPPISGTHNEQFF.

The CDR3 sequence is CASSRGRNNEQFF. The DNA for the CDR3 is TGTGCCAGCAGTCGGGGGAGGAACAATGAGCAGTTCTTC. The chain recombines TRBV6-2 or TRBV6-3 with TRBJ2-1, with D maybe TRBD2 (6 bases). The V end lost 5 bases, the J end lost 5 bases, and 10 bases lay between the germline ends. The germline V gene encodes CDR1 MNHEY and CDR2 SVGEGT. The CDR3 runs to 13 residues.